These T cell receptor beta chains were read from a single sample in a study of T cell responses to AZD1222 COVID-19 vaccine. Produced via immunoSEQ multiplex PCR; TCRdb's table is partial and in-frame only. The sample has around 150,000 clones, approximately 91% seen once. Sequences were derived from peripheral blood, sampled on day 0 of AZD1222 vaccination. These receptors were collected from an adult in good health. Each CDR3 is given with its conserved first and last residue. The D gene is left open where the match is weak.

d_call j_call v_call cdr3_aa cdr3_nt
- TRBJ1-1 TRBV6-5 CASSYSRGNTEAFF TGTGCCAGCAGTTACTCTCGGGGGAACACTGAAGCTTTCTTT
TRBD1 TRBJ2-1 TRBV5-8 CASSLPGQGAGEQFF TGTGCCAGCAGCTTGCCGGGACAGGGGGCGGGTGAGCAGTTCTTC
- TRBJ1-5 TRBV28 CASTHALTDNQPQHF TGTGCCAGCACCCACGCTCTTACAGACAATCAGCCCCAGCATTTT
TRBD1 TRBJ1-2 TRBV28 CATLQGALYGYTF TGTGCCACACTACAGGGGGCCCTTTATGGCTACACCTTC
- TRBJ1-1 TRBV19 CASRTTGAMNTEAFF TGTGCCAGTAGGACGACCGGGGCTATGAACACTGAAGCTTTCTTT
- TRBJ2-3 TRBV12-3/TRBV12-4 CASTTGGTYTQYF TGTGCCAGCACCACCGGTGGCACTTATACGCAGTATTTT
TRBD1 TRBJ2-6 TRBV28 CASSLWGTGAGANVLTF TGTGCCAGCAGTTTATGGGGGACAGGGGCTGGGGCCAACGTCCTGACTTTC
TRBD2 TRBJ2-6 TRBV6-2/TRBV6-3 CASSYIVAGGALRGANVLTF TGTGCCAGCAGTTATATCGTAGCGGGGGGGGCCCTGCGTGGGGCCAACGTCCTGACTTTC
- TRBJ2-2 TRBV19 CAVYTGELFF TGTGCCGTTTACACCGGGGAGCTGTTTTTT
- TRBJ2-7 TRBV7-2 CASSFGGGRRYEQYF TGTGCCAGCAGCTTTGGTGGGGGCCGGAGATACGAGCAGTACTTC